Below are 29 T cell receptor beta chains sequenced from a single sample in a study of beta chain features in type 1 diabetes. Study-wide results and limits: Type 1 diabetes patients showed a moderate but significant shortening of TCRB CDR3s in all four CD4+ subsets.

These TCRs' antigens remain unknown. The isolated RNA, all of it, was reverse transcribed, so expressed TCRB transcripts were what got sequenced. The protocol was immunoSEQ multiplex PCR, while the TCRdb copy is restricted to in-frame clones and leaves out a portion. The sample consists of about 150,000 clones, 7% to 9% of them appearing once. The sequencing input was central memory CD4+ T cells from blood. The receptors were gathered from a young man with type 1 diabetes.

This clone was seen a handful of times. CDR3 nucleotides: TGTGCCAGCAGCTTGTCTAGCGGGAGCGGGAGCGGTACGCAGTATTTT. It codes for CASSLSSGSGSGTQYF. This chain joins TRBV7-2 and TRBJ2-3, with 10 bases that match TRBD2. V shed 3 bases, J shed 8 bases, and the junction held 11 bases outside the gene matches. CDR1 and CDR2 from the germline V gene are SGHTA and FQGNSA. This CDR3 comprises 16 residues.

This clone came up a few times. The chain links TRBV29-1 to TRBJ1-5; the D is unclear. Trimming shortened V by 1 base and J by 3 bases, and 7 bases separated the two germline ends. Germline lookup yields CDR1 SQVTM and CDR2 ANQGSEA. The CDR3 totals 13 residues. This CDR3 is CSVEVEINQPQHF. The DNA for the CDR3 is TGCAGCGTTGAAGTTGAGATCAATCAGCCCCAGCATTTT.

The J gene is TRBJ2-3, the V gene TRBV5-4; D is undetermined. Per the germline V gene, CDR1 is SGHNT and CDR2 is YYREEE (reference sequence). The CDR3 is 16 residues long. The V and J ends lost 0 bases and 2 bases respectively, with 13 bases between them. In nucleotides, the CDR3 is TGTGCCAGCAGCTTGGCCGTTGGCGGAACCACAGATACGCAGTATTTT. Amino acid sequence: CASSLAVGGTTDTQYF.

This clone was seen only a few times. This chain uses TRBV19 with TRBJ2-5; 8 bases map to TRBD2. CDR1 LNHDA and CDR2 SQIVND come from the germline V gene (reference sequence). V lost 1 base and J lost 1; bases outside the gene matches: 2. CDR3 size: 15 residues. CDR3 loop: CASSIGTSRQETQYF. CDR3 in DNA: TGTGCCAGTAGTATAGGGACTAGCCGCCAAGAGACCCAGTACTTC.

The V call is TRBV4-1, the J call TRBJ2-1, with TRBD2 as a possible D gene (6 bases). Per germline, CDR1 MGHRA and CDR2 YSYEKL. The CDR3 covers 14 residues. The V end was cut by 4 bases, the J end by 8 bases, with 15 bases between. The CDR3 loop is CASSPLLAGDEQFF. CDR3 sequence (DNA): TGCGCCAGCAGCCCACTACTAGCAGGAGATGAGCAGTTCTTC.

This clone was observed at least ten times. CDR3 loop: CAISEVQETQYF. As DNA, the CDR3 is TGTGCCATCAGTGAGGTACAAGAGACCCAGTACTTC. The chain carries TRBV10-3 and TRBJ2-5; the D is unclear. Trimming removed 2 bases at V and 2 bases at J, with 3 bases between. Germline V lookup: CDR1 ENHRY, CDR2 SYGVKD. The CDR3 runs to 12 residues.

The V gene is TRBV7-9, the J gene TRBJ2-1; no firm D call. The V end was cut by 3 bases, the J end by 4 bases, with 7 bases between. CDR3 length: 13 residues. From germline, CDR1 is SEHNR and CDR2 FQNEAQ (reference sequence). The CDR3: CASSFAKYNEQFF. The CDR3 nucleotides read TGTGCCAGCAGCTTTGCTAAATACAATGAGCAGTTCTTC.

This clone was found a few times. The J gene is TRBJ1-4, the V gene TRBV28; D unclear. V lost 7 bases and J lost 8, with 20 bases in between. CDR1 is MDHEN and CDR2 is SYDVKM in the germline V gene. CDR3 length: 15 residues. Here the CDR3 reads CASIPRRSLREKLFF. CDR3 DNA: TGTGCCAGCATCCCACGGAGGAGCCTAAGAGAAAAACTGTTTTTT.

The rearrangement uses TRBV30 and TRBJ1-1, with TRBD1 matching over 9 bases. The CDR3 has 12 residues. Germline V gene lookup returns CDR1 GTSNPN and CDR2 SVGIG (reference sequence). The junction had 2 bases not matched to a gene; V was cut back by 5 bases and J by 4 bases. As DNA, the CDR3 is TGTGCCTGGGGACAGGGGACCACTGAAGCTTTCTTT. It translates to CAWGQGTTEAFF.

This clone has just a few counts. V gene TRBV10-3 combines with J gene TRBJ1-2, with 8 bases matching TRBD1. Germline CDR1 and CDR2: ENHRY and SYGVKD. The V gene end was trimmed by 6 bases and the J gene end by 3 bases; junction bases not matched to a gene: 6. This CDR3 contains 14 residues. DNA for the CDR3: TGTGCCATCAGCCGGACAGGGCGAGACTATGGCTACACCTTC. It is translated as CAISRTGRDYGYTF.

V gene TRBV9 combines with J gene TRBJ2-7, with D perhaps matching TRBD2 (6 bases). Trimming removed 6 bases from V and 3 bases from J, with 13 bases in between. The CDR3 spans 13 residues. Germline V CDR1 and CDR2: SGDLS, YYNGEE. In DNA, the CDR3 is TGTGCCAGCAACGTGGATAGCGGCTACGAGCAGTACTTC. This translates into CASNVDSGYEQYF.

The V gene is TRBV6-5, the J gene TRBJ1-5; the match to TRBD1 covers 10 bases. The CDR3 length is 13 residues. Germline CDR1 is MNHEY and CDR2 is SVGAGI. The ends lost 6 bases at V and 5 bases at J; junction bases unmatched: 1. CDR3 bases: TGTGCCAGCAGGGGGACAGGGGATCAGCCCCAGCATTTT. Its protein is CASRGTGDQPQHF.

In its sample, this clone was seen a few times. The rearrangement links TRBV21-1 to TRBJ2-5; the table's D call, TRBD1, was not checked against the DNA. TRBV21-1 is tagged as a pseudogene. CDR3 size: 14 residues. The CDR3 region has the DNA TGTGCCAGCAGCAAGGTCCAGGCCGAAGAGACCCAGTACTTC. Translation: CASSKVQAEETQYF.

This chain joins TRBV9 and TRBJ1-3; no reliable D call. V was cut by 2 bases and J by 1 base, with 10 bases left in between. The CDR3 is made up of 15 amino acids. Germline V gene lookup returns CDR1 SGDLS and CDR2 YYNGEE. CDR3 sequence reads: CASSVGPESGNTIYF. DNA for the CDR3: TGTGCCAGCAGCGTTGGGCCTGAGTCTGGAAACACCATATATTTT.

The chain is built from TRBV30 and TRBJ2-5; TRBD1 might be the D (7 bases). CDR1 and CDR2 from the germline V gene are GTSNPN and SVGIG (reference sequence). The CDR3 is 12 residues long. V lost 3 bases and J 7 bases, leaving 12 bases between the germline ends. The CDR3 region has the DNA TGTGCCTGGAGAACGGAGGGGGCGACCCAGTACTTC. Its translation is CAWRTEGATQYF.

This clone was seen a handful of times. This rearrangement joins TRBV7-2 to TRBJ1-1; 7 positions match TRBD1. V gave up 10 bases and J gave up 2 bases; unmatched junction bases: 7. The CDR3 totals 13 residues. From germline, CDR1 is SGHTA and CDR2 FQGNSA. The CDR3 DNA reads TGTGCCACCCGAGGGGGCATTAACACTGAAGCTTTCTTT. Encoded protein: CATRGGINTEAFF. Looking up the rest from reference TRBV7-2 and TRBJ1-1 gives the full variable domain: GAGVSQSPSNKVTEKGKDVELRCDPISGHTALYWYRQSLGQGLEFLIYFQGNSAPDKSGLPSDRFSAERTGGSVSTLTIQRTQQEDSAVYLCATRGGINTEAFFGQGTRLTVV.

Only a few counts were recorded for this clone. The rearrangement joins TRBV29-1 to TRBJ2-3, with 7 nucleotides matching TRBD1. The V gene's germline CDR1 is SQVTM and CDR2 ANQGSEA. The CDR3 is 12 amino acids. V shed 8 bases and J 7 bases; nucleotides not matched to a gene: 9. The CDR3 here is CSSNNRGNTQYF. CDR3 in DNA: TGCAGCTCCAACAACAGGGGAAATACGCAGTATTTT.

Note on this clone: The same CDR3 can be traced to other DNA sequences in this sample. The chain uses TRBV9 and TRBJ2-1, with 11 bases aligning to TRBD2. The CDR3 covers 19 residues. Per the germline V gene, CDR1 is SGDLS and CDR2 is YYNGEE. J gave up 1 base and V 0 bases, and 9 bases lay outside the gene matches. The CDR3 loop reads CASSVEVAGGPWSYNEQFF. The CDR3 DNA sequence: TGTGCCAGCAGCGTAGAGGTAGCGGGAGGGCCCTGGTCCTACAATGAGCAGTTCTTC.

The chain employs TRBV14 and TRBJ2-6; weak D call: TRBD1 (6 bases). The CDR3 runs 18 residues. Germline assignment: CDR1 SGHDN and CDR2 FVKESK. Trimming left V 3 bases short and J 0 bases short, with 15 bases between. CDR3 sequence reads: CASSHLTGRGSGANVLTF. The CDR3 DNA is TGTGCCAGCAGCCATCTTACAGGGAGAGGCTCTGGGGCCAACGTCCTGACTTTC.

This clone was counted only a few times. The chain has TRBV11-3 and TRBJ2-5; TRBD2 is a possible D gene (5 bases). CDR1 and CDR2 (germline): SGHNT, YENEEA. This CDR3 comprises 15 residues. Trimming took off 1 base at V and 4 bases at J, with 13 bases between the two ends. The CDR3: CASSLGLGSGETQYF. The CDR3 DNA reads TGTGCCAGCAGCTTAGGCTTAGGGAGTGGAGAGACCCAGTACTTC.

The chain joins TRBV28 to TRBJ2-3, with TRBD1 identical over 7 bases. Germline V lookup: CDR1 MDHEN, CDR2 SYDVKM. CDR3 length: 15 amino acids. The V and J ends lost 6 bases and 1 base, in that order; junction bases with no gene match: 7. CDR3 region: CASSQGVAGTDTQYF. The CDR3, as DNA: TGTGCCAGCAGCCAGGGGGTTGCCGGCACAGATACGCAGTATTTT.

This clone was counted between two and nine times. The CDR3 nucleotides read TGTGCCACCAGCAGACGTATGACAGAATCACATGGCTACACCTTC. Amino acids: CATSRRMTESHGYTF. The rearrangement uses TRBV15 and TRBJ1-2; the D gene is possibly TRBD1 (5 bases). CDR3 length: 15 residues. The V end was cut by 2 bases, the J end by 6 bases, with 16 bases between. In germline, CDR1 is LNHNV, CDR2 YYDKDF (reference sequence).

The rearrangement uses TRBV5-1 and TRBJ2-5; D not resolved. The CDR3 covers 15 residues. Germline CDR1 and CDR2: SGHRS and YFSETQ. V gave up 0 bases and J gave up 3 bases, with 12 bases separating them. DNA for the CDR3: TGCGCCAGCAGCTTGGTTGCTACCCAAGAAGAGACCCAGTACTTC. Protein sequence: CASSLVATQEETQYF.

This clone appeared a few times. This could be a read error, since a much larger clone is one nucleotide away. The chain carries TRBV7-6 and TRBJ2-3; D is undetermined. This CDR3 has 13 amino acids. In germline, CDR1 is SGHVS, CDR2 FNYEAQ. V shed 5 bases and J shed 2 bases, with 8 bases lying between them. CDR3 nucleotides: TGTGCCAGCAGCCTAGAAGCCACAGATACGCAGTATTTT. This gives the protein CASSLEATDTQYF.

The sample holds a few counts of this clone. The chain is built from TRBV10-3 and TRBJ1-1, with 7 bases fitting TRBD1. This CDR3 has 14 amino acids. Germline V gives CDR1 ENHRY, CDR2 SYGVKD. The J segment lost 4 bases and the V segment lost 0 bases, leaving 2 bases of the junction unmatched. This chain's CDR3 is CAISESGTATEAFF. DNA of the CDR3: TGTGCCATCAGTGAGTCAGGGACAGCCACTGAAGCTTTCTTT.

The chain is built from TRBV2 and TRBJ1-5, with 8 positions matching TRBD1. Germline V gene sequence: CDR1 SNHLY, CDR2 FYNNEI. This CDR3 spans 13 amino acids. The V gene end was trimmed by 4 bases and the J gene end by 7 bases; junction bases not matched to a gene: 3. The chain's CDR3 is CASSAQGGQPQHF. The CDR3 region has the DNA TGTGCCAGCAGTGCACAGGGGGGGCAGCCCCAGCATTTT.

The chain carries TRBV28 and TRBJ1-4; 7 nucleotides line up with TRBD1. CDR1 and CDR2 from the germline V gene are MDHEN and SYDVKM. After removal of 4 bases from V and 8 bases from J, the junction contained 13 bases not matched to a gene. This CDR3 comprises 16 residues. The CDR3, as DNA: TGTGCCAGCAGTTCCGCCGGGGACAGTAGCGGAGAAAAACTGTTTTTT. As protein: CASSSAGDSSGEKLFF.

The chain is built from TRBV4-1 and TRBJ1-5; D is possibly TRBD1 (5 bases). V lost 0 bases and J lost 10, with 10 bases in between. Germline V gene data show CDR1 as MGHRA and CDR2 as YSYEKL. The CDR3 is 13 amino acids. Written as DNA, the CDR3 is TGCGCCAGCAGCCAAGATCTCCAGGGCCCCCAGCATTTT. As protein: CASSQDLQGPQHF.

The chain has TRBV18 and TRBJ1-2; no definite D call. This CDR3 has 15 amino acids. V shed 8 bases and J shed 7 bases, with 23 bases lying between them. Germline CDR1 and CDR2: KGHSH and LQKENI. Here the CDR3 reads CASRELGREDGGYTF. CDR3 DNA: TGTGCCAGCCGGGAGTTAGGACGGGAGGATGGTGGCTACACCTTC.